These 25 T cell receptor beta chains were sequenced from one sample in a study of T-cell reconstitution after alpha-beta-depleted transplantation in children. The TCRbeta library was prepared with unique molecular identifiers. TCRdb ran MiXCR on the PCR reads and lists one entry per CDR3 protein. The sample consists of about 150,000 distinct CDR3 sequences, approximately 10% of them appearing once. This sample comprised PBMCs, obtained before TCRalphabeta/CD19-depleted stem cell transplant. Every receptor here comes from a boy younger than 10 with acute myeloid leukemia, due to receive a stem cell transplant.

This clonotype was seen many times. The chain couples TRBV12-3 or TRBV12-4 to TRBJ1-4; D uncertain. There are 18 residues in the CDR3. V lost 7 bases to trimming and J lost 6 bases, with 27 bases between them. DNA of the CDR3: TGTGCCAGCACCCCAAGGTCCGCTCCAGGCCAAATTGATGAAAAACTGTTTTTT. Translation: CASTPRSAPGQIDEKLFF.

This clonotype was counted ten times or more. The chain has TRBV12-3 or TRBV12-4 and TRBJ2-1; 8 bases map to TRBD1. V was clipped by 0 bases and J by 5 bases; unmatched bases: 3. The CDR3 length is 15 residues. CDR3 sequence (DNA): TGTGCCAGCAGTTTAGCGCAGGGGGCGAACAATGAGCAGTTCTTC. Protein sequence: CASSLAQGANNEQFF.

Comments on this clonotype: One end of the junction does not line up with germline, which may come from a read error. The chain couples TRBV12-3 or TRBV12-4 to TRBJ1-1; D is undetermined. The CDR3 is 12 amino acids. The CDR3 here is CASSFLNTGAFF. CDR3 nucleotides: TGTGCCAGCAGTTTCCTGAACACTGGAGCTTTCTTT.

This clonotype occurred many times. The CDR3 sequence is CSVGGDIQYF. The CDR3, as DNA: TGCAGCGTGGGGGGGGACATTCAGTACTTC. The chain has TRBV29-1 and TRBJ2-4, with 7 bases that match TRBD2. The CDR3 consists of 10 residues. Germline loops: CDR1 SQVTM, CDR2 ANQGSEA. V lost 6 bases, J lost 8 bases, and 1 base stayed unmatched.

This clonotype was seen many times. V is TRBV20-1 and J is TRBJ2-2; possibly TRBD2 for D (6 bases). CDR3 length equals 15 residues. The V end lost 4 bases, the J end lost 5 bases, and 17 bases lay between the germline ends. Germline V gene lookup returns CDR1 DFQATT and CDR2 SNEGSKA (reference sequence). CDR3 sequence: CSAISSVPMTGELFF. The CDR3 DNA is TGCAGTGCTATTTCTAGCGTTCCTATGACCGGGGAGCTGTTTTTT.

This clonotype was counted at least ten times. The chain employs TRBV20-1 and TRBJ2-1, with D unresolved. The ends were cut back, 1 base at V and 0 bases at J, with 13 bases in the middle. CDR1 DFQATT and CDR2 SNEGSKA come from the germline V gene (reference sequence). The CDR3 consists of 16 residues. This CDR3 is CSARARTSASYNEQFF. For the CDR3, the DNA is TGCAGTGCTAGAGCCCGAACAAGTGCCTCCTACAATGAGCAGTTCTTC.

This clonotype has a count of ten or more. The CDR3 bases are TGTGCCAGCAGCCAAGACGAGACCCAGTACTTC. Amino acid sequence: CASSQDETQYF. V usage is TRBV14 and J usage is TRBJ2-5; D unclear. Germline V gene sequence: CDR1 SGHDN, CDR2 FVKESK. There are 11 residues in the CDR3. V gave up 0 bases and J gave up 5 bases, with 1 base separating them.

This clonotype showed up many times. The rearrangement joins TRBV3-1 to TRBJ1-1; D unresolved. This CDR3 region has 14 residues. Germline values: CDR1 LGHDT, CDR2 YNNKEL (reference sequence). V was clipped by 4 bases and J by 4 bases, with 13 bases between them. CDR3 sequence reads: CASSPGPRVTEAFF. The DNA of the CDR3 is TGTGCCAGCAGCCCTGGGCCGAGAGTCACTGAAGCTTTCTTT.

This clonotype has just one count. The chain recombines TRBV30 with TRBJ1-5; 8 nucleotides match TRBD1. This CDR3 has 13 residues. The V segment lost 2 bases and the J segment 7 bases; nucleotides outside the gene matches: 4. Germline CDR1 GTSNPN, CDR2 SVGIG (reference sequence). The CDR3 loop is CAWSQGAGQPQHF. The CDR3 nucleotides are TGTGCCTGGAGTCAGGGGGCCGGCCAGCCCCAGCATTTT.

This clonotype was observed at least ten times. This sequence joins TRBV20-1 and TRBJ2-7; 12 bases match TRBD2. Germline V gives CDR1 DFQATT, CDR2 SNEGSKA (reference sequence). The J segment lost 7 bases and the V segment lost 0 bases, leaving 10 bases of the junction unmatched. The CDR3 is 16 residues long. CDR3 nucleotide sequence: TGCAGTGCTAGAGATCTTGCTAGCGGGAGGGATGGTGAGCAGTACTTC. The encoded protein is CSARDLASGRDGEQYF.

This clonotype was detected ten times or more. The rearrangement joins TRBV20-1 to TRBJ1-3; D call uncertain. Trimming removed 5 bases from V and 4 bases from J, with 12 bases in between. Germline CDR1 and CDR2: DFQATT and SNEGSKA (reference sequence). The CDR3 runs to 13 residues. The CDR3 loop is CSAPIDAGNTIYF. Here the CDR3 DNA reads TGCAGTGCTCCTATAGACGCGGGAAACACCATATATTTT.

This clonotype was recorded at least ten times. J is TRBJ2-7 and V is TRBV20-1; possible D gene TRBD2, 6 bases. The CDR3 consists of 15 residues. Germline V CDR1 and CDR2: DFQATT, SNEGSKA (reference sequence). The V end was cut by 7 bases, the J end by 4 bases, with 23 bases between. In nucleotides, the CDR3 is TGCAGTGGCAGACGTCAGGACTATAGGCGTTACGAGCAGTACTTC. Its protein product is CSGRRQDYRRYEQYF.

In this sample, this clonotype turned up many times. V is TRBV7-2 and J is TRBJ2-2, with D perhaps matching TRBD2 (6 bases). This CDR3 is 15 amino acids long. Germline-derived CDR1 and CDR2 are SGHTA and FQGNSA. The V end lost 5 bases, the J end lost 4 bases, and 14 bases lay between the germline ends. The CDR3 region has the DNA TGTGCCAGCAGCCGCGGAGGGCCGGGCACCGGGGAGCTGTTTTTT. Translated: CASSRGGPGTGELFF.

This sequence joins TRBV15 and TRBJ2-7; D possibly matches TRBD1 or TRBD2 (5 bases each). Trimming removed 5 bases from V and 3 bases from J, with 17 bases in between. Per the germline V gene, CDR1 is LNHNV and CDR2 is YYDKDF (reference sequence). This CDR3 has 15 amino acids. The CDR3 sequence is CATSPPGAGHYEQYF. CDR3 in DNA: TGTGCCACCAGCCCACCCGGGGCAGGCCACTACGAGCAGTACTTC.

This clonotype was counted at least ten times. The CDR3 nucleotides read TGTGCCAGCTGCCATAGCGGGGGAGAGACCCAGTACTTC. Translating it yields CASCHSGGETQYF. The V and J genes are TRBV12-3 or TRBV12-4 and TRBJ2-5; 9 nucleotides match TRBD2. V trimming: 8 bases; J trimming: 4 bases; junction bases outside the gene matches: 5. This CDR3 spans 13 amino acids.

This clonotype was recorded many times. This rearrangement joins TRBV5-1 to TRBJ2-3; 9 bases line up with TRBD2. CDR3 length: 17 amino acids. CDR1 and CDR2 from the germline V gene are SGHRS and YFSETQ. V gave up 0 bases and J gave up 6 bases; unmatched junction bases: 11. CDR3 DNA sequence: TGCGCCAGCAGCTTGGCTGGGACTAGCTCCAACAGGGATACGCAGTATTTT. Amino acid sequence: CASSLAGTSSNRDTQYF.

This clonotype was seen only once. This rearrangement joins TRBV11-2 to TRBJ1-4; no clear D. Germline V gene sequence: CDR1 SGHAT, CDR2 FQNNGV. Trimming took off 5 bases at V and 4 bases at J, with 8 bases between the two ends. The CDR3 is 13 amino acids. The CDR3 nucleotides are TGTGCCAGCAGCCGACTTGTTAATGAAAAACTGTTTTTT. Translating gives CASSRLVNEKLFF.

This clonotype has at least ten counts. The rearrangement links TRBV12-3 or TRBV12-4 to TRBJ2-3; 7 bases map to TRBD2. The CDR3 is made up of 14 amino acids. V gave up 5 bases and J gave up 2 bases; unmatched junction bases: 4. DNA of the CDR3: TGTGCCAGCAGTAGGGACTACTACACAGATACGCAGTATTTT. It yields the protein CASSRDYYTDTQYF.

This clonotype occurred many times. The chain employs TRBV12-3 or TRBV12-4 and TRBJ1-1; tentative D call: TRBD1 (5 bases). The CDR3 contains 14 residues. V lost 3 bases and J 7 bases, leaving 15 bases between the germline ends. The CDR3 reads CASSLTGTAIEAFF. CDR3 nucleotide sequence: TGTGCCAGCAGTTTGACCGGGACGGCCATTGAAGCTTTCTTT.

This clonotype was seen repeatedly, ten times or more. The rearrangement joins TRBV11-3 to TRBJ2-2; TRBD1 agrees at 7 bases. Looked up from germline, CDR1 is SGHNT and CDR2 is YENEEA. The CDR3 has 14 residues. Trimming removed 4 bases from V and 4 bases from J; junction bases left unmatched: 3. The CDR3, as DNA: TGTGCCAGCAGCTACAGGGGTGGCACCGGGGAGCTGTTTTTT. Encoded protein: CASSYRGGTGELFF. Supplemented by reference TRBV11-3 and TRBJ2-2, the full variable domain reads EAGVVQSPRYKIIEKKQPVAFWCNPISGHNTLYWYLQNLGQGPELLIRYENEEAVDDSQLPKDRFSAERLKGVDSTLKIQPAELGDSAVYLCASSYRGGTGELFFGEGSRLTVL.

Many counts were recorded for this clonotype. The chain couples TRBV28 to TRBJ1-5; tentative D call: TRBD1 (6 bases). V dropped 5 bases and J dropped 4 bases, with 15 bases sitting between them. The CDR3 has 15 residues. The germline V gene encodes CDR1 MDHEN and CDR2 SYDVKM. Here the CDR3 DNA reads TGTGCCAGCAGTCCCCGGGGGGCTGGGAATCAGCCCCAGCATTTT. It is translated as CASSPRGAGNQPQHF.

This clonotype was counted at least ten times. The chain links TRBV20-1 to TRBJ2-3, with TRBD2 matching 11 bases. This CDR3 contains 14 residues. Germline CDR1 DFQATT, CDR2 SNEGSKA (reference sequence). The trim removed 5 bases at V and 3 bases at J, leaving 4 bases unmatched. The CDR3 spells CSAVAGGPTDTQYF. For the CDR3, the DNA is TGCAGTGCTGTAGCGGGGGGGCCAACAGATACGCAGTATTTT.

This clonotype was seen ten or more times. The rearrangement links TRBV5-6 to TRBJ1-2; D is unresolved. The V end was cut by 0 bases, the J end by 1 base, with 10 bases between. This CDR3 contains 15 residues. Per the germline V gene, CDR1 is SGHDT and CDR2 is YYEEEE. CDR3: CASSLVRQDNYGYTF. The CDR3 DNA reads TGTGCCAGCAGCTTGGTTCGGCAGGATAACTATGGCTACACCTTC.

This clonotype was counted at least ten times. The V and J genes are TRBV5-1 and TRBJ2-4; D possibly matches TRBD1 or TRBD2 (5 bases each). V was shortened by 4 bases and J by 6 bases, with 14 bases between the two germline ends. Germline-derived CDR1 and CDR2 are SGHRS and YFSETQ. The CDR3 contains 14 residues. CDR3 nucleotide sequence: TGCGCCAGCAGCCCCGGAACTGGGGGAAACATTCAGTACTTC. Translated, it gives CASSPGTGGNIQYF.

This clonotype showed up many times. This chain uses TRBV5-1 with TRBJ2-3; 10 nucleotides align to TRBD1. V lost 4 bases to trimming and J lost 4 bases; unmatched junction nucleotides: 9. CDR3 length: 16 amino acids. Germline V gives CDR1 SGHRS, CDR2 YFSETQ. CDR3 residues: CASSRGRQGASDTQYF. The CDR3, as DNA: TGCGCCAGCAGCCGGGGCCGACAGGGGGCCTCAGATACGCAGTATTTT.